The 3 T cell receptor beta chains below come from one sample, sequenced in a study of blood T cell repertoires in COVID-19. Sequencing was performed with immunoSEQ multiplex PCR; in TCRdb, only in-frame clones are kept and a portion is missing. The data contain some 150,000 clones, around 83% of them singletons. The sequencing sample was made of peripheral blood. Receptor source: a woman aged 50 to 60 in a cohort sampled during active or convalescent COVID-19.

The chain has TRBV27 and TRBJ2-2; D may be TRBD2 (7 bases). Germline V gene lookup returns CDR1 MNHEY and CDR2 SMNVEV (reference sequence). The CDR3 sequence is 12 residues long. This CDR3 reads CFEGGSTGELFF. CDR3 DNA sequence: TGTTTCGAGGGGGGGAGCACCGGGGAGCTGTTTTTT.

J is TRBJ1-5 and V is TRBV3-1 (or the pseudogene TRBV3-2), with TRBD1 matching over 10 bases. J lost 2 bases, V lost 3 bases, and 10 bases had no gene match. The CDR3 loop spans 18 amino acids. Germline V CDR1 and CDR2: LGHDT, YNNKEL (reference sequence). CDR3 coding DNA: TGTGCCAGCAGCCATGGGACAGGGGCGGTTCTGGGCAATCAGCCCCAGCATTTT. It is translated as CASSHGTGAVLGNQPQHF.

CDR3 sequence reads: CASSEALGQGSYEQYF. The CDR3 bases are TGTGCCAGCAGTGAAGCTTTGGGACAGGGGTCCTACGAGCAGTACTTC. The genes are TRBV6-1 and TRBJ2-7, with 10 nucleotides matching TRBD1. CDR3 size: 16 residues. V lost 0 bases and J lost 1; bases outside the gene matches: 3. Per germline, CDR1 MNHNS and CDR2 SASEGT.